This TCR beta chain comes out of a study of post-analysis software for immune sequencing data. Study-wide context: The disease courses covered relapsing-remitting, secondary progressive and progressive-relapsing multiple sclerosis. Study-level results: For normalized Chao1 diversity, multiple sclerosis patients scored significantly lower than controls did. Among 4 or 5 TRBV segments more frequent in patients than controls were TRBV5-6, TRBV5-1 and TRBV20-1.

Comments on this clonotype: What it binds is unknown.

Unique molecular identifiers were built into the TCR beta cDNA libraries. TCRdb re-analysed the PCR reads in MiXCR, keeping a single row per CDR3 protein. Among roughly 870,000 distinct CDR3 sequences listed, roughly 50% were seen once. V was pared by 3 bases and J by 1 base, with 12 bases between. Germline CDR1 is DFQATT and CDR2 is SNEGSKA (reference sequence). CDR3 length equals 14 residues. Input material: blood. The TCR comes from a girl aged 5 to 17 with multiple sclerosis. This chain connects TRBV20-1 to TRBJ2-5, with D perhaps being TRBD1 or TRBD2 (6 bases each). As DNA, the CDR3 is TGCAGTGCTAGTAGACGGGGGCCCCAAGAGACCCAGTACTTC. Encoded protein: CSASRRGPQETQYF.